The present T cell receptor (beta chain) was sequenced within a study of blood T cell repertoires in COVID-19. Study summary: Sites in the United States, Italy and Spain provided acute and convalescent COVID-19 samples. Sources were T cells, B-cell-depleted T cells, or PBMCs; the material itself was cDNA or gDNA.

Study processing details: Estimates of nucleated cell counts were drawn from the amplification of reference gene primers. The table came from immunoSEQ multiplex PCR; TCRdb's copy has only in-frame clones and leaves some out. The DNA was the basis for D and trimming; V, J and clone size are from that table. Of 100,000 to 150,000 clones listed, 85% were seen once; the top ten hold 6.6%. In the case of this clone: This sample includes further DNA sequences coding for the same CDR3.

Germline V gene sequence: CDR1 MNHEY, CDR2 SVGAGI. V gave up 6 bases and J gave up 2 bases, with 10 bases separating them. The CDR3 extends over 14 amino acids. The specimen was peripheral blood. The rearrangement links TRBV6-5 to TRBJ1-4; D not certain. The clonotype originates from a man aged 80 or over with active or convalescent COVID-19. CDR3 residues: CASSPGSTNEKLFF. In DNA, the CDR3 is TGTGCCAGCAGCCCGGGGAGCACTAATGAAAAACTGTTTTTT.